In its sample, the clone carrying this TCR beta chain was seen once. The data were obtained in a study of blood T cell repertoires in COVID-19. Background on the study: Spain, Italy and the United States supplied samples that represented acute and convalescent COVID-19. PBMCs, B-cell-depleted T cells, or T cells provided the cDNA or gDNA that made up the material.

In the original workflow: Reference gene primer amplification yielded estimated nucleated cell counts. Some clones are missing from TCRdb's copy, which holds only in-frame ones; the method was immunoSEQ multiplex PCR. V, J and clone size were drawn from that table, and D and trimming were deduced from the DNA. This table has more than 150,000 clones, around 85% appearing once. The germline V gene has CDR1 WSHSY and CDR2 SAAADI. The V gene lost 0 bases and the J gene lost 7 bases, with 15 bases spanning the gap. This CDR3 spans 15 amino acids. The TCR was taken from a man between 65 and 80 years old with active or convalescent COVID-19. The sample taken for sequencing was peripheral blood. The J gene is TRBJ1-2, the V gene TRBV10-2; a possible D gene is TRBD1 (6 bases). In DNA, the CDR3 is TGCGCCAGCAGTGAGTCCGGGACAAGCGCGTTTGGCTACACCTTC. Its protein is CASSESGTSAFGYTF.